These 32 T cell receptor beta chains share one sample of origin, sequenced in a study of identifying expanded T cells in peripheral blood (dated by TCRdb to between 2019 and 2020). Library creation used the immunoSEQ multiplex PCR assay. TCRdb carries this immuneACCESS record with in-frame sequences only. Its versions omit some clonotypes, under half of them owing to an unresolved V gene in the studies checked, with the rest unexplained. Counted in this sample were approximately 83,000 clones; about 85% of them appeared once. Clones ranked in the top ten supply roughly 4% of the sample. Sequenced material: blood. The receptors here all came from a person aged 18 to 70 in good health.

There are a few counts of this clone. This chain links TRBV7-9 with TRBJ2-7, with a possible D match to TRBD1 (5 bases). V was cut by 1 base and J by 4 bases, with 5 bases left in between. Germline V CDR1 and CDR2: SEHNR, FQNEAQ (reference sequence). The CDR3 length is 12 residues. CDR3 in amino acids: CASSLGQYEQYF. CDR3 nucleotides: TGTGCCAGCAGCTTAGGACAGTACGAGCAGTACTTC.

This clone has only a few counts. The genes are TRBV18 and TRBJ1-2; no firm D call. This CDR3 has 12 amino acids. The germline CDR1 and CDR2 sequences are KGHSH and LQKENI. Deletions cut 3 bases from V and 8 bases from J, with 10 bases between. In DNA form, the CDR3 reads TGTGCCAGCTCACCTTCCGGGGAAGGCTACACCTTC. It translates to CASSPSGEGYTF. The whole variable domain, remainder taken from reference TRBV18 and TRBJ1-2, is NAGVMQNPRHLVRRRGQEARLRCSPMKGHSHVYWYRQLPEEGLKFMVYLQKENIIDESGMPKERFSAEFPKEGPSILRIQQVVRGDSAAYFCASSPSGEGYTFGSGTRLTVV.

V usage is TRBV5-1 and J usage is TRBJ2-2; TRBD1 matches 10 bases. Germline lookup yields CDR1 SGHRS and CDR2 YFSETQ. J was trimmed by 6 bases and V by 6 bases; bases with no gene match: 17. The CDR3 covers 18 residues. The CDR3 spells CASKRRETGTGVAGELFF. CDR3 sequence (DNA): TGCGCCAGCAAACGGAGAGAAACCGGGACAGGGGTGGCCGGGGAGCTGTTTTTT.

The genes are TRBV2 and TRBJ1-2; D not resolved. The CDR3 sequence is 13 residues long. Germline CDR1 SNHLY, CDR2 FYNNEI. Trimming shortened V by 4 bases and J by 0 bases, and 6 bases separated the two germline ends. CDR3 DNA sequence: TGTGCCAGCAGTGTGGAAGCTAACTATGGCTACACCTTC. Its protein is CASSVEANYGYTF. The full variable domain, completed using reference TRBV2 and TRBJ1-2, is EPEVTQTPSHQVTQMGQEVILRCVPISNHLYFYWYRQILGQKVEFLVSFYNNEISEKSEIFDDQFSVERPDGSNFTLKIRSTKLEDSAMYFCASSVEANYGYTFGSGTRLTVV.

This clone was counted a few times. V is TRBV15 and J is TRBJ1-5, with D perhaps matching TRBD1 (5 bases). V lost 0 bases, J lost 4 bases, and 7 bases lay in between. The V gene's germline CDR1 is LNHNV and CDR2 YYDKDF (reference sequence). The CDR3 has 14 amino acids. The CDR3 region has the DNA TGTGCCACCAGCAGAGACAGGGCGAATCAGCCCCAGCATTTT. Protein: CATSRDRANQPQHF.

The chain employs TRBV4-3 and TRBJ2-5, with a possible D match to TRBD2 (7 bases). There are 20 residues in the CDR3. V was clipped by 4 bases and J by 2 bases, with 29 bases between them. Germline V gene data show CDR1 as LGHNA and CDR2 as YSLEER. CDR3 DNA: TGCGCCAGCAGCCGCCTTTGGGGGGGCCGAACCGCGAGGGTTCAAGAGACCCAGTACTTC. Protein product: CASSRLWGGRTARVQETQYF.

This clone was seen a single time. V gene TRBV7-9 combines with J gene TRBJ2-3; maybe TRBD1 (6 bases). Between the trimmed V and J ends, which lost 6 bases and 4 bases, there was a span of 20 bases. CDR1 is SEHNR, CDR2 FQNEAQ, per germline (reference sequence). This CDR3 contains 16 residues. The CDR3 is CASRLSRDIGADTQYF. DNA for the CDR3: TGTGCCAGCAGACTAAGCCGGGACATCGGAGCAGATACGCAGTATTTT.

The gene calls are TRBV7-2 and TRBJ2-5; D may match TRBD1 or TRBD2 (5 bases each). V lost 2 bases, J lost 4 bases, and 8 bases lay in between. This CDR3 region has 13 residues. Looked up from germline, CDR1 is SGHTA and CDR2 is FQGNSA. CDR3 sequence: CASSLLGGETQYF. As DNA, the CDR3 is TGTGCCAGCAGCTTACTTGGGGGAGAGACCCAGTACTTC.

This chain uses TRBV2 with TRBJ1-3; unclear D gene. Germline CDR1 reads SNHLY; CDR2 reads FYNNEI. V was clipped by 6 bases and J by 5 bases, with 14 bases between them. The CDR3 contains 14 residues. The CDR3 reads CASSADLSRNTIYF. The CDR3 nucleotides are TGTGCCAGCAGCGCGGACCTGTCCCGAAACACCATATATTTT.

The chain recombines TRBV6-5 with TRBJ1-3, with D unresolved. The germline CDR1 and CDR2 sequences are MNHEY and SVGAGI. The length of the CDR3 is 12 residues. Trimming removed 4 bases from V and 3 bases from J, with 4 bases in between. The DNA for the CDR3 is TGTGCCAGCAGTTCATATGGAAACACCATATATTTT. The encoded protein is CASSSYGNTIYF.

This sequence joins TRBV19 and TRBJ2-1; 10 bases fit TRBD2. Germline values: CDR1 LNHDA, CDR2 SQIVND (reference sequence). This CDR3 has 15 amino acids. J gave up 8 bases and V 6 bases, and 10 bases lay outside the gene matches. CDR3 sequence reads: CASRTIAGGTHEQFF. CDR3 bases: TGTGCCAGTAGGACGATAGCGGGGGGCACCCATGAGCAGTTCTTC. Full variable domain (outside the CDR3, taken from reference TRBV19 and TRBJ2-1): DGGITQSPKYLFRKEGQNVTLSCEQNLNHDAMYWYRQDPGQGLRLIYYSQIVNDFQKGDIAEGYSVSREKKESFPLTVTSAQKNPTAFYLCASRTIAGGTHEQFFGPGTRLTVL.

The CDR3 region has the DNA TGTGCCAGCAGCTTTAACACCGGGGAGCTGTTTTTT. It yields the protein CASSFNTGELFF. This chain links TRBV7-2 with TRBJ2-2; D gene unclear. The germline V gene encodes CDR1 SGHTA and CDR2 FQGNSA. Trimming stripped 3 bases from V and 2 bases from J, with 1 base between. The CDR3 has 12 residues.

The chain recombines TRBV4-3 with TRBJ1-4; D is perhaps TRBD1 (5 bases). Germline CDR1 reads LGHNA; CDR2 reads YSLEER. Trimming pared 6 bases from V and 1 base from J, leaving 18 bases between. The CDR3 spans 17 residues. Here the CDR3 DNA reads TGCGCCAGCAGTCAGACACCCGGGGGGGAAACTAATGAAAAACTGTTTTTT. This translates into CASSQTPGGETNEKLFF.

This chain connects TRBV2 to TRBJ2-7; 10 bases match TRBD1. Germline CDR1 SNHLY, CDR2 FYNNEI. CDR3 length equals 17 residues. J was trimmed by 1 base and V by 7 bases; bases with no gene match: 13. The CDR3: CASTVPGQGLGSYEQYF. DNA of the CDR3: TGTGCCAGCACAGTCCCGGGACAGGGGCTTGGATCCTACGAGCAGTACTTC. Together with reference TRBV2 and TRBJ2-7, the CDR3 gives the full variable domain: EPEVTQTPSHQVTQMGQEVILRCVPISNHLYFYWYRQILGQKVEFLVSFYNNEISEKSEIFDDQFSVERPDGSNFTLKIRSTKLEDSAMYFCASTVPGQGLGSYEQYFGPGTRLTVT.

CDR3 loop: CAIAEGEVNNSPLHF. The CDR3 DNA is TGTGCCATCGCTGAGGGGGAGGTCAATAATTCACCCCTCCACTTT. The chain employs TRBV10-3 and TRBJ1-6; D possibly corresponds to TRBD1 (6 bases). Trimming cost V 8 bases and J 5 bases, with 16 bases left between them. In germline, CDR1 is ENHRY, CDR2 SYGVKD. The CDR3 has 15 residues.

Only a few counts were recorded for this clone. The chain is built from TRBV11-2 and TRBJ1-1, with 7 bases lining up with TRBD1. With 5 bases clipped from V and 4 bases from J, the junction kept 13 bases outside the gene matches. Germline values: CDR1 SGHAT, CDR2 FQNNGV. The CDR3 totals 16 residues. The CDR3 loop is CASSTRDSFRPTEAFF. The CDR3 coding sequence is TGTGCCAGCAGCACCCGGGACAGTTTTCGCCCCACTGAAGCTTTCTTT.

This clone was detected a few times. The V gene is TRBV28, the J gene TRBJ1-1; D might be TRBD1 (5 bases). This CDR3 has 13 amino acids. The V gene's germline CDR1 is MDHEN and CDR2 SYDVKM. With 8 bases removed from V and 3 bases from J, the gap between germline ends came to 13 bases. As DNA, the CDR3 is TGTGCCAGCCGAGGCAGGGTGGACACTGAAGCTTTCTTT. Its protein product is CASRGRVDTEAFF.

This clone has more than one count but fewer than ten. The gene calls are TRBV25-1 and TRBJ1-2, with a possible D match to TRBD1 (5 bases). The CDR3 contains 12 residues. V was cut by 8 bases and J by 5 bases, with 12 bases left in between. Germline V gene data show CDR1 as MGHDK and CDR2 as SYGVNS. Here the CDR3 DNA reads TGTGCCAGCCAACAGGTCCCTTATGGCTACACCTTC. This encodes CASQQVPYGYTF.

V is TRBV9 and J is TRBJ1-1; TRBD1 matches at 7 bases. Germline V gene sequence: CDR1 SGDLS, CDR2 YYNGEE. This CDR3 is built from 19 residues. V dropped 0 bases and J dropped 1; count of bases not matched to a gene: 15. Here the CDR3 reads CASSVEGAYAAGSNTEAFF. The CDR3 DNA reads TGTGCCAGCAGCGTAGAGGGGGCTTATGCTGCAGGATCGAACACTGAAGCTTTCTTT.

V is TRBV18 and J is TRBJ1-5; the D gene is possibly TRBD1 (5 bases). The germline CDR1 and CDR2 sequences are KGHSH and LQKENI. Trimming shortened V by 3 bases and J by 6 bases, and 9 bases separated the two germline ends. CDR3 size: 13 residues. This chain's CDR3 is CASSPGRTQPQHF. The CDR3 nucleotides read TGTGCCAGCTCACCGGGACGGACTCAGCCCCAGCATTTT.

This clone came up once. The genes are TRBV30 and TRBJ1-6, with D unresolved. Trimming cost V 3 bases and J 3 bases, with 6 bases left between them. Germline values: CDR1 GTSNPN, CDR2 SVGIG (reference sequence). CDR3 length equals 13 residues. The CDR3 spells CAWSPDYNSPLHF. The DNA of the CDR3 is TGTGCCTGGAGCCCGGACTATAATTCACCCCTCCACTTT.

The V call is TRBV9, the J call TRBJ2-3, with TRBD2 matching 8 bases. CDR1 is SGDLS and CDR2 is YYNGEE in the germline V gene. V lost 0 bases and J lost 2; bases outside the gene matches: 5. This CDR3 is built from 16 residues. The CDR3 nucleotides read TGTGCCAGCAGCGTAGGCGGGGGGCTTCCCACAGATACGCAGTATTTT. Translated: CASSVGGGLPTDTQYF.

The chain is built from TRBV6-5 and TRBJ2-1; D not resolved. Germline V lookup: CDR1 MNHEY, CDR2 SVGAGI. V shed 6 bases and J shed 2 bases, with 11 bases lying between them. The CDR3 totals 14 residues. The CDR3 nucleotides read TGTGCCAGCAGAACCAAGGCAGCCTACAATGAGCAGTTCTTC. Residues: CASRTKAAYNEQFF.

The chain links TRBV2 to TRBJ1-6; 9 bases agree with TRBD1. The V and J ends lost 7 bases and 7 bases, in that order; junction bases with no gene match: 8. Per germline, CDR1 SNHLY and CDR2 FYNNEI. The CDR3 spans 15 residues. CDR3 residues: CASTPGGTGNSPLHF. The CDR3 DNA sequence: TGTGCCAGCACTCCAGGGGGGACAGGGAATTCACCCCTCCACTTT.

This rearrangement joins TRBV11-2 to TRBJ2-1; a weak D match, TRBD1 (5 bases). The length of the CDR3 is 17 residues. The V gene's germline CDR1 is SGHAT and CDR2 FQNNGV. Trimming took 0 bases from V and 0 from J, leaving 12 bases between them. CDR3 in DNA: TGTGCCAGCAGCTTAGATCCCCGACAGAACTCCTACAATGAGCAGTTCTTC. Its protein is CASSLDPRQNSYNEQFF.

The sample holds many counts of this clone. The V call is TRBV6-7, the J call TRBJ1-6; D gene unclear. TRBV6-7 is identified as an open reading frame with a role that is uncertain. Trimming removed 6 bases at V and 0 bases at J, with 15 bases between. The CDR3 sequence is 17 residues long. The CDR3 sequence is CASRREGQGSYNSPLHF. Here the CDR3 DNA reads TGTGCCAGCAGGAGGGAGGGTCAAGGCTCCTATAATTCACCCCTCCACTTT.

The sample holds one count of this clone. The V and J genes are TRBV18 and TRBJ2-1, with unresolved D. This CDR3 is built from 13 residues. Germline V gene data show CDR1 as KGHSH and CDR2 as LQKENI. Trimming shortened V by 3 bases and J by 9 bases, and 12 bases separated the two germline ends. The CDR3 region is CASSPLDPPEQFF. DNA of the CDR3: TGTGCCAGCTCACCTTTGGACCCTCCTGAGCAGTTCTTC.

This rearrangement joins TRBV4-3 to TRBJ2-6; no firm D call. The V end was cut by 0 bases, the J end by 9 bases, with 9 bases between. The CDR3 has 14 residues. In germline, CDR1 is LGHNA, CDR2 YSLEER. The CDR3 region is CASSQDPGLNVLTF. Here the CDR3 DNA reads TGCGCCAGCAGCCAAGACCCCGGCCTCAACGTCCTGACTTTC.

The chain joins TRBV10-3 to TRBJ2-3; weak D call: TRBD2 (5 bases). Trimming left V 2 bases short and J 4 bases short, with 10 bases between. Germline V gives CDR1 ENHRY, CDR2 SYGVKD. CDR3 length: 14 residues. The CDR3 reads CAISERGKADTQYF. CDR3 nucleotide sequence: TGTGCCATCAGTGAGCGGGGAAAAGCAGATACGCAGTATTTT.

The chain combines TRBV10-3 with TRBJ2-7, with D possibly being TRBD1 or TRBD2 (5 bases each). The CDR3 is made up of 13 amino acids. Trimming removed 2 bases at V and 3 bases at J, with 8 bases between. The V gene's germline CDR1 is ENHRY and CDR2 SYGVKD. The CDR3 coding sequence is TGTGCCATCAGTGAGAGGGGACGCTACGAGCAGTACTTC. Amino acids: CAISERGRYEQYF.

The genes are TRBV5-1 and TRBJ1-2; possible D gene TRBD1, 6 bases. CDR1 is SGHRS and CDR2 is YFSETQ in the germline V gene. This CDR3 is built from 14 residues. V was clipped by 7 bases and J by 6 bases, with 19 bases between them. The CDR3, as DNA: TGCGCCAGCGGTCCGGGCAGGGGAAATGATGGCTACACCTTC. The encoded protein is CASGPGRGNDGYTF.

Comment on this clone: Germline is not matched at one junction end, which may reflect a read error. The chain links TRBV7-6 to TRBJ2-3, with 9 bases lining up with TRBD1. CDR1 SGHVS and CDR2 FNYEAQ come from the germline V gene. This CDR3 has 16 amino acids. The DNA for the CDR3 is TGTGCCAGCAGCCTAGCCGGGACAGGGTTGGCAGATACGCAGTATTTT. Amino acids: CASSLAGTGLADTQYF.